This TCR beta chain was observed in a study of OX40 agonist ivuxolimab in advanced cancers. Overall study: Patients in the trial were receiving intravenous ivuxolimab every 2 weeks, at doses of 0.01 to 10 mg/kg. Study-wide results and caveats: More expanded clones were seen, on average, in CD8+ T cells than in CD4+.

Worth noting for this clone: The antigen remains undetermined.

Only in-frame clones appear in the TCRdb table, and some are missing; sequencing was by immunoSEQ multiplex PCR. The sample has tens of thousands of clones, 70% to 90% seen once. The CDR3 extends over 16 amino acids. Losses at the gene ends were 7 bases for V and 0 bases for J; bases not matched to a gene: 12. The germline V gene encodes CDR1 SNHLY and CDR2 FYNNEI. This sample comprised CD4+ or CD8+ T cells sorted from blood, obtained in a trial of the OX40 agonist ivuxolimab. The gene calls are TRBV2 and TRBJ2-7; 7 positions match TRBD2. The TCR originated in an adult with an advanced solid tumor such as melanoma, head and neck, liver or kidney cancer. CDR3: CASTGRGVAGSYEQYF. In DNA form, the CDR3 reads TGTGCCAGCACCGGCCGGGGGGTAGCGGGCTCCTACGAGCAGTACTTC.